Listed here are 5 T cell receptor beta chains from one sample, sequenced in a study of T-cell reconstitution after alpha-beta-depleted transplantation in children. The library targeted TCRbeta and was prepared with unique molecular identifiers. TCRdb redid the calling of the PCR reads with MiXCR, one entry per CDR3 protein. The table has more than 200,000 distinct CDR3 sequences, more than 20% seen once. The sequenced sample was PBMCs, mostly from graft donor cells, obtained 360 days after TCRalphabeta/CD19-depleted stem cell transplant. Every receptor here comes from a female patient under 10 years old who had a stem cell transplant for congenital amegakaryocytic thrombocytopenia, so the T cells may come from the graft donor.

The chain employs TRBV12-3 or TRBV12-4 and TRBJ2-1; TRBD1 is a possible D gene (6 bases). The V gene lost 6 bases and the J gene lost 7 bases, with 16 bases spanning the gap. This CDR3 contains 14 residues. The CDR3 DNA is TGTGCCAGCAGGCATCCGGGACAACATAATGAGCAGTTCTTC. Its protein is CASRHPGQHNEQFF.

V is TRBV5-6 and J is TRBJ1-1; D remains unclear. V was clipped by 0 bases and J by 0 bases, with 6 bases between them. Germline V gene lookup returns CDR1 SGHDT and CDR2 YYEEEE. The CDR3 has 14 amino acids. The DNA for the CDR3 is TGTGCCAGCAGCTTGGTAGGGATGAACACTGAAGCTTTCTTT. It specifies CASSLVGMNTEAFF.

V is TRBV2 and J is TRBJ2-7; 8 positions match TRBD1. Per the germline V gene, CDR1 is SNHLY and CDR2 is FYNNEI. V lost 8 bases, J lost 7 bases, and 16 bases stayed unmatched. The CDR3 runs 15 residues. CDR3 protein: CASVLWQGAYGEQYF. The CDR3, as DNA: TGTGCCAGCGTGTTGTGGCAGGGGGCTTATGGGGAGCAGTACTTC.

This chain joins TRBV2 and TRBJ1-2, with D hard to call. Germline loops: CDR1 SNHLY, CDR2 FYNNEI. Trimming took 6 bases from V and 7 from J, leaving 9 bases between them. This CDR3 is 11 amino acids long. CDR3 residues: CASRESVGYTF. CDR3 nucleotide sequence: TGTGCCAGCAGGGAATCGGTTGGCTACACCTTC.

The rearrangement uses TRBV25-1 and TRBJ2-2; TRBD1 matches at 9 bases. The CDR3 covers 18 residues. J gave up 1 base and V 4 bases, and 10 bases lay outside the gene matches. Germline CDR1 is MGHDK and CDR2 is SYGVNS. The CDR3 here is CASSGISQGQGNTGELFF. In DNA, the CDR3 is TGTGCCAGCAGTGGGATCTCGCAGGGACAGGGGAACACCGGGGAGCTGTTTTTT.